This TCR beta chain was observed in a study of cytomegalovirus exposure and HLA in healthy donors. At the level of the study: Earlier work reported 110 million or so unique TCR beta sequences from 150 million to 200 million T cells. Findings and limits, study-wide: An analysis was carried out at a later point. It showed that HLA-associated TCR beta chains were more clonally expanded than equally common non-associated chains.

Of note for this clone: Its antigen is unidentified.

Donors were ostensibly healthy at sampling, although undocumented immune exposures were probable. PCR employed 60 Vbeta and 13 Jbeta primers. The repertoire was sequenced with immunoSEQ multiplex PCR; TCRdb's copy has only in-frame clones and lacks some. The sample has roughly 220,000 clones; almost 70% are singletons. The sequence derives from a middle-aged man in good health and CMV-seropositive. Sequenced input: PBMCs.

The CDR3 sequence: CASSQGPGHSHLSNQPQHF. The CDR3 coding sequence is TGTGCCAGCAGCCAAGGGCCGGGACATAGCCATCTTAGCAATCAGCCCCAGCATTTT. The rearrangement links TRBV16 to TRBJ1-5; tentatively, D is TRBD1 (6 bases). The CDR3 spans 19 residues. Germline CDR1 and CDR2: KGHSY and FQNENV. Trimming removed 2 bases at V and 0 bases at J, with 20 bases between.